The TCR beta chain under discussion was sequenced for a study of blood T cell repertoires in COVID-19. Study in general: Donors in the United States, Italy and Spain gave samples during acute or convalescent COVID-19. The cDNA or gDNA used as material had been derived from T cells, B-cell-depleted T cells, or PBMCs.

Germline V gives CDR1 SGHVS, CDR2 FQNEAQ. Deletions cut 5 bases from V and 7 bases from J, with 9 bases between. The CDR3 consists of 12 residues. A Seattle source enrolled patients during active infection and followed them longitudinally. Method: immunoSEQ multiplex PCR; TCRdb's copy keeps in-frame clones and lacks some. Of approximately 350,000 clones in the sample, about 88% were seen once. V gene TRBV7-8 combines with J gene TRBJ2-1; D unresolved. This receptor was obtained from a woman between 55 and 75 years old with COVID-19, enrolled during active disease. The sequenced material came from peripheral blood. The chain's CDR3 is CASSPFRNEQFF. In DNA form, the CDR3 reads TGTGCCAGCAGCCCGTTCAGGAATGAGCAGTTCTTC.